This T cell receptor (beta chain) is from a study of a mutant IDH1 vaccine in newly diagnosed glioma. Study-level findings and limits: Overall, 93.3% of patients had vaccine-induced immune responses.

The time point is: baseline, week 1 (first vaccination visit). The treatment was: pre-vaccination baseline after standard-of-care therapy. Remarks on this clone: Its antigen is as yet unknown.

Repertoires were generated with immunoSEQ multiplex PCR, while TCRdb's copy carries only in-frame clones and drops some. There are about 67,000 clones in the sample; around four fifths occur only once, and approximately 4.2% lies in the top ten. The CDR3 covers 16 residues. V dropped 2 bases and J dropped 0 bases, with 10 bases sitting between them. Looked up from germline, CDR1 is MNHEY and CDR2 is SVGAGI. This receptor was taken from a woman aged 18-35 years with glioma. Some clones in this sample may be carry-over from other donors' samples. Source: peripheral blood mononuclear cells (PBMCs), taken from a glioma patient treated with radiotherapy, temozolomide or both. This chain links TRBV6-5 with TRBJ1-4; D ambiguous. The CDR3, as DNA: TGTGCCAGCAGTTACGCTGGGCCTGCAACTAATGAAAAACTGTTTTTT. Translating it yields CASSYAGPATNEKLFF.